Described below is a single TCR beta chain sequence and its context. This specimen belongs to a study of cytotoxic CD8 clonotypes in ibrutinib-treated CLL. The wider study: The study included 11 relapsed/refractory and more than 14 treatment-naive patients; approximately 17 had IGHV unmutated disease. Partial response occurred in 24 patients and complete response in 2; at median approximately 65 months, approximately 15 remained remitted and roughly 12 progressed.

The CDR3 is made up of 14 amino acids. Generated by immunoSEQ multiplex PCR, the TCRdb table keeps only in-frame clones and is missing some. In the table there are some 100,000 clones, under 70% of which are singletons. This specimen consisted of PBMCs, obtained after 24 months of ibrutinib treatment. This rearrangement joins TRBV21-1 to TRBJ2-1; the table's D call, TRBD1, was not checked against the DNA. TRBV21-1 is described as a pseudogene. This TCR was recovered from a human donor with chronic lymphocytic leukemia. The CDR3 region is CASTSTEFYNEQFF. The DNA of the CDR3 is TGTGCCAGCACCTCGACAGAGTTTTACAATGAGCAGTTCTTC.